This T cell receptor beta chain is from a study of shared clonotypes between healthy human individuals. About the study: There were three CD4 naive, three CD4 memory, two CD8 naive and one CD8 memory plates per donor. Study-wide findings and caveats: Sharing of clonotypes among donors was expected to vary with sequencing depth.

The length of the CDR3 is 15 residues. Trimming stripped 1 base from V and 3 bases from J, with 13 bases between. Per the germline V gene, CDR1 is LNHNV and CDR2 is YYDKDF (reference sequence). A CD45RA-negative memory subset and a CD45RA+ naive subset were separated from the CD4+ cells. Clones were sequenced by immunoSEQ multiplex PCR, and TCRdb holds only the in-frame ones, with some missing. The repertoire holds around 2.3 million clones, with around 95% as singletons. Notes on this clone: What it binds is not known.

The receptor was isolated from a man aged 18 to 35 in good health. The sequenced sample consisted of naive CD4+ T cells sorted from blood. The subset is: CD45RA+ positively selected. The rearrangement uses TRBV15 and TRBJ2-7; D assignment may be TRBD1 or TRBD2 (5 bases each). CDR3 protein: CATSRGDGAYYEQYF. The CDR3 DNA reads as TGTGCCACCAGCAGAGGGGACGGGGCGTACTACGAGCAGTACTTC.